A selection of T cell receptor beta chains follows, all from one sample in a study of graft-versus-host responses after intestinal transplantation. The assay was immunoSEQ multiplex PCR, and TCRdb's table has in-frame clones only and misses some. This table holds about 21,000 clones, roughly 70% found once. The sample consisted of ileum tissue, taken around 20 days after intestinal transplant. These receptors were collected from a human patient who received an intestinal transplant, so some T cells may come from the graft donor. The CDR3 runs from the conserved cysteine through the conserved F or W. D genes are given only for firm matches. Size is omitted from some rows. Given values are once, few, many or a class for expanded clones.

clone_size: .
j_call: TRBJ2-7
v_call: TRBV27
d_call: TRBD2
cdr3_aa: CASIPGLAGVRSYEQYF
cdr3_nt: TGTGCCTCCATTCCGGGACTAGCGGGAGTCAGGAGTTACGAGCAGTACTTC

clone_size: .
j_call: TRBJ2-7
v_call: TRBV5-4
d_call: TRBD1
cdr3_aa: CASSLSLTGTYEQYF
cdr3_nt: TGTGCCAGCAGCTTGAGTCTGACAGGGACATACGAGCAGTACTTC

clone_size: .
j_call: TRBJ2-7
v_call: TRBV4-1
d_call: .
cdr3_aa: CASSQGLGGYEQYF
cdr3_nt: TGCGCCAGCAGCCAAGGTCTGGGGGGCTACGAGCAGTACTTC

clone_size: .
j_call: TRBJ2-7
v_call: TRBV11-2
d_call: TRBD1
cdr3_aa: CASSLGTGGGDEQYF
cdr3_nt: TGTGCCAGCAGCTTAGGGACAGGGGGAGGGGACGAGCAGTACTTC

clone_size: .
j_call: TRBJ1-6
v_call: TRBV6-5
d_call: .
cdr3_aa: CASSYSDINDSPLHF
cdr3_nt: TGTGCCAGCAGTTACTCCGACATAAACGATTCACCCCTCCACTTT

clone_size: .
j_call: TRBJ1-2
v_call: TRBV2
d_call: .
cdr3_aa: CASSDIAGPYGGYTF
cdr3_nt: TGTGCCAGCAGTGATATTGCGGGACCATACGGTGGCTACACCTTC

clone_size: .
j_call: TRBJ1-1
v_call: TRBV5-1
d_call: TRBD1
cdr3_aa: CASRRRTGPLLLNTEAFF
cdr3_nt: TGCGCCAGCAGAAGACGGACAGGGCCTTTACTATTGAACACTGAAGCTTTCTTT

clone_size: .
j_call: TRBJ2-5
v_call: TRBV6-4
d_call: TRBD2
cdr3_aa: CASSPTAGQETQYF
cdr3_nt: TGTGCCAGCTCCCCGACAGCGGGGCAAGAGACCCAGTACTTC

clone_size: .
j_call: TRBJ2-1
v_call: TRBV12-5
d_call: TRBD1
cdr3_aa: CASGLEGTGAFYNEQFF
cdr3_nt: TGTGCTAGTGGTTTGGAAGGGACAGGGGCGTTTTACAATGAGCAGTTCTTC

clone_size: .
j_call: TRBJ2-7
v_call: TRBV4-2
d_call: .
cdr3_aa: CASSRTYILGTYEQYF
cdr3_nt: TGTGCCAGCAGCCGAACCTATATCCTAGGAACCTACGAGCAGTACTTC

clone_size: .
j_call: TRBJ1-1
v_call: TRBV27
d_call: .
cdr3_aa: CASSLGRNTEAFF
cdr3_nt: TGTGCCAGCAGTTTAGGCAGGAACACTGAAGCTTTCTTT

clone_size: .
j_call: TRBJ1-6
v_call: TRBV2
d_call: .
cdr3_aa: CASLDKSYNSPLHF
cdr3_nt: TGTGCCAGCCTAGATAAATCCTATAATTCACCCCTCCACTTT

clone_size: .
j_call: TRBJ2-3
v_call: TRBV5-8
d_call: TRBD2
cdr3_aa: CASSAWGLAGPDTQYF
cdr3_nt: TGTGCCAGCAGCGCCTGGGGACTAGCGGGGCCAGATACGCAGTATTTT

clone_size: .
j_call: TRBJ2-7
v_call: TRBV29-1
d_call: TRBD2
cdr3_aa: CSVETGTRASEQYF
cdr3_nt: TGCAGCGTTGAGACCGGGACTAGAGCATCCGAGCAGTACTTC

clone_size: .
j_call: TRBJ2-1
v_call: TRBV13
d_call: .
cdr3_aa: CASSLEAGLVTYNEQFF
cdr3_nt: TGTGCCAGCAGCTTAGAGGCGGGGCTCGTTACCTACAATGAGCAGTTCTTC

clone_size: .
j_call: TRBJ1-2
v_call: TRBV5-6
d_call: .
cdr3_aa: CASSLGQGVYGYTF
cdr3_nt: TGTGCCAGCAGCTTGGGGCAGGGTGTATATGGCTACACCTTC

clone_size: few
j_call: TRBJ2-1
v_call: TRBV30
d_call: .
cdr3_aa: CAWSRLQYNEQFF
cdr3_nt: TGTGCCTGGTCTCGACTTCAGTACAATGAGCAGTTCTTC